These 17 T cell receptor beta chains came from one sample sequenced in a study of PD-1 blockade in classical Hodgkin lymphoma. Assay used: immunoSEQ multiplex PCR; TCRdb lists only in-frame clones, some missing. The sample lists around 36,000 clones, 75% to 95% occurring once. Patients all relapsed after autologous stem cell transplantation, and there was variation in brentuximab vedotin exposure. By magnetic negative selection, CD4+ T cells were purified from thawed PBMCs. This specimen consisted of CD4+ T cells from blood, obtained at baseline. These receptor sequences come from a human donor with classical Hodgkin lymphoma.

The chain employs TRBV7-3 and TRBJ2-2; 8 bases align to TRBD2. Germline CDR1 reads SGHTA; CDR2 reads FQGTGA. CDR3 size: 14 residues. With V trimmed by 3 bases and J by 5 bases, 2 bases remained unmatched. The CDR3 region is CASSLTGGTGELFF. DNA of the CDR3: TGTGCCAGCAGCTTGACGGGAGGGACCGGGGAGCTGTTTTTT.

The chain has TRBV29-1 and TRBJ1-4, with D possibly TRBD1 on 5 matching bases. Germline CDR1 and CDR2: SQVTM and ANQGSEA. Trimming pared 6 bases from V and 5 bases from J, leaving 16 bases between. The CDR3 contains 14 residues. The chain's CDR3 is CSVGSRGSNEKLFF. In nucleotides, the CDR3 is TGCAGCGTCGGGAGCCGGGGCTCAAATGAAAAACTGTTTTTT.

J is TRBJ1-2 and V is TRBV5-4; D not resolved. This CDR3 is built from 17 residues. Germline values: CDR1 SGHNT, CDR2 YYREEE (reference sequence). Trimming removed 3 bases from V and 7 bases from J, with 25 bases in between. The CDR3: CASSSPMVWSGWGGYTF. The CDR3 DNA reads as TGTGCCAGCAGCTCCCCCATGGTTTGGTCGGGCTGGGGTGGCTACACCTTC.

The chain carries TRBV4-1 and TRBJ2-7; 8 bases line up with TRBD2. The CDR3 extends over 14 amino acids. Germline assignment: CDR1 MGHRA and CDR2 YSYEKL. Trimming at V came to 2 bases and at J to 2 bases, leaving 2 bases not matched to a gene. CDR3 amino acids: CASSQLAGPYEQYF. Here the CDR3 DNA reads TGCGCCAGCAGCCAATTAGCGGGACCCTACGAGCAGTACTTC.

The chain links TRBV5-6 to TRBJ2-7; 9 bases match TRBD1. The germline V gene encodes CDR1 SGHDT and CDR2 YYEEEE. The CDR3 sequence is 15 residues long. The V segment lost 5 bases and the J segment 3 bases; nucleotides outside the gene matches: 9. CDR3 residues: CASRRQGVSDYEQYF. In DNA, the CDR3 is TGTGCCAGCAGACGACAGGGGGTTTCGGACTACGAGCAGTACTTC.

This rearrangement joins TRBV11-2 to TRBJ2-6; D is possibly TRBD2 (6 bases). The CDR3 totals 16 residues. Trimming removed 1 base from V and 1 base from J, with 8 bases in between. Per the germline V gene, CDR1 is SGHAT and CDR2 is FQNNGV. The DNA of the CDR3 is TGTGCCAGCAGCTTAGTCGGGGGATCTGGGGCCAACGTCCTGACTTTC. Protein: CASSLVGGSGANVLTF.

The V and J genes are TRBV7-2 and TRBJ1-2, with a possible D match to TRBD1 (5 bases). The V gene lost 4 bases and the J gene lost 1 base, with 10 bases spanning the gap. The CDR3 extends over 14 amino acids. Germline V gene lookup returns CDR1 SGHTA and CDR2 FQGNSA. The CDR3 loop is CASSSGTVNYGYTF. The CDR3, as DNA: TGTGCCAGCAGCTCCGGGACGGTTAACTATGGCTACACCTTC. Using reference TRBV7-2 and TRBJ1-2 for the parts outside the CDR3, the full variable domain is GAGVSQSPSNKVTEKGKDVELRCDPISGHTALYWYRQSLGQGLEFLIYFQGNSAPDKSGLPSDRFSAERTGGSVSTLTIQRTQQEDSAVYLCASSSGTVNYGYTFGSGTRLTVV.

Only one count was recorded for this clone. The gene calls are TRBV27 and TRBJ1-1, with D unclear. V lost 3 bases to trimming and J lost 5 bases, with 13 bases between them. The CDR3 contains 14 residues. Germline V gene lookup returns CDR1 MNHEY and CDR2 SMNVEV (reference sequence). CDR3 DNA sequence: TGTGCCAGCAGTTTGGGGAGGTCGAAGACTGAAGCTTTCTTT. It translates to CASSLGRSKTEAFF.

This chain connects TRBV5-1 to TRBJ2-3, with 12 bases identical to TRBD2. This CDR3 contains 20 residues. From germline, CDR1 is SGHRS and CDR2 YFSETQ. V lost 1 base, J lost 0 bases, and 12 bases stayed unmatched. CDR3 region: CASSLRSGLAGGPSTDTQYF. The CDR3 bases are TGCGCCAGCAGCTTGAGAAGCGGCCTAGCGGGAGGGCCGAGCACAGATACGCAGTATTTT.

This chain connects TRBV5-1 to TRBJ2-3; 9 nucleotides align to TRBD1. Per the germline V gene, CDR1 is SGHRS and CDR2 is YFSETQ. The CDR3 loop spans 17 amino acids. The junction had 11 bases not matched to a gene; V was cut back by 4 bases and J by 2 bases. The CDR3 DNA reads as TGCGCCAGCAGCGCGGGTCCCGGGACAGGGAACACAGATACGCAGTATTTT. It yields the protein CASSAGPGTGNTDTQYF.

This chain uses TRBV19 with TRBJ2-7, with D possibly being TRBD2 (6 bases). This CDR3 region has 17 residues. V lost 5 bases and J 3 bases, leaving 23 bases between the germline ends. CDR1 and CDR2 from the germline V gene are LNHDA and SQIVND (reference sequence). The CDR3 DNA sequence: TGTGCCAGTAGTCGCCAATTGGCTTGGGGGGTAGTCTACGAGCAGTACTTC. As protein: CASSRQLAWGVVYEQYF.

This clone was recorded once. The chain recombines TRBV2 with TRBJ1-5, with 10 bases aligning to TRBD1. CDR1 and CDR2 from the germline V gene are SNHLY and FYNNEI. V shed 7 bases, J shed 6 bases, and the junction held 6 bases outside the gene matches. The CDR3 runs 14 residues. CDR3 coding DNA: TGTGCCAGCACCGGGACAGGGGAGGGTCAGCCCCAGCATTTT. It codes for CASTGTGEGQPQHF. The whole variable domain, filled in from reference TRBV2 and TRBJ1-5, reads EPEVTQTPSHQVTQMGQEVILRCVPISNHLYFYWYRQILGQKVEFLVSFYNNEISEKSEIFDDQFSVERPDGSNFTLKIRSTKLEDSAMYFCASTGTGEGQPQHFGDGTRLSIL.

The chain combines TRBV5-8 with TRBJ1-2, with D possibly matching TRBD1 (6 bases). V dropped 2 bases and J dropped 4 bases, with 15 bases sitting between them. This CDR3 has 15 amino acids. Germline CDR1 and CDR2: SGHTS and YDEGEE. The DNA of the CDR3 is TGTGCCAGCAGCTTTAACAGGGACAAGAGCTATGGCTACACCTTC. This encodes CASSFNRDKSYGYTF.

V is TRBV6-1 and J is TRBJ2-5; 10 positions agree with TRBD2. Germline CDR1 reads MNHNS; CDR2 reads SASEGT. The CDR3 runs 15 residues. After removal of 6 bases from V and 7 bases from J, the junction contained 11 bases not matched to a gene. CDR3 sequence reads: CASSPFQREGLTQYF. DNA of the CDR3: TGTGCCAGCAGCCCCTTCCAGCGGGAGGGCCTGACCCAGTACTTC.

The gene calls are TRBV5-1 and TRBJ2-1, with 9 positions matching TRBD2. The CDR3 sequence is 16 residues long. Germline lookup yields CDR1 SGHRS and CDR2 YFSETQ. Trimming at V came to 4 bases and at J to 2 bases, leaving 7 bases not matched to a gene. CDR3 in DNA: TGCGCCAGCAGCCCAGGGACTAGCCGGGCCTACAATGAGCAGTTCTTC. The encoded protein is CASSPGTSRAYNEQFF.

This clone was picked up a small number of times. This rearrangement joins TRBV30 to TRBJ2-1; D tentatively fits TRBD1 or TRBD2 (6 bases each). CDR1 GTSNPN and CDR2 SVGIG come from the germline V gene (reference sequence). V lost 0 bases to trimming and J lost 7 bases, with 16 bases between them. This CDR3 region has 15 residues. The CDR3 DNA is TGTGCCTGGAGTGTACAAGGGGGGAGTACAAATGAGCAGTTCTTC. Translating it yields CAWSVQGGSTNEQFF.

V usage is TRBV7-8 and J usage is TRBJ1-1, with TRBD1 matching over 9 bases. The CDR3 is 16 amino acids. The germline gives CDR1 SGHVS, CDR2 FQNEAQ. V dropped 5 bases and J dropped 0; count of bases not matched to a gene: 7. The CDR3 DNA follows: TGTGCCAGCAGCCCAGGGACAGGGTGGATGAACACTGAAGCTTTCTTT. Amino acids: CASSPGTGWMNTEAFF. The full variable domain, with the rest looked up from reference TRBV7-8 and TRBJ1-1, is GAGVSQSPRYKVAKRGQDVALRCDPISGHVSLFWYQQALGQGPEFLTYFQNEAQLDKSGLPSDRFFAERPEGSVSTLKIQRTQQEDSAVYLCASSPGTGWMNTEAFFGQGTRLTVV.